These 30 T cell receptor beta chains originate from one sample sequenced in a study of T cells in Graves' hyperthyroidism and ophthalmopathy. Authors of the study amplified TCR beta CDR3 regions from RNA transcripts. Initially, a first-round RT-PCR of the TCR CDR3 employed the HTBI primer set. One entry per CDR3 protein, called by TCRdb with MiXCR from the multiplex PCR reads. The table lists hundreds of thousands of distinct CDR3 sequences, under 15% of them singletons. Sequencing was carried out using blood. The receptors shown here come from a man aged 18 to 29 with Graves' ophthalmopathy.

This clonotype was detected a few times. The V gene is TRBV6-5, the J gene TRBJ1-2; D unresolved. This CDR3 contains 13 residues. Germline CDR1 MNHEY, CDR2 SVGAGI. The V end was cut by 2 bases, the J end by 8 bases, with 12 bases between. This CDR3 reads CASSYRPFGGYTF. The CDR3 region has the DNA TGTGCCAGCAGTTACCGCCCCTTTGGAGGCTACACCTTC.

The chain carries TRBV15 and TRBJ1-1; perhaps TRBD1 as D (6 bases). The V end was cut by 0 bases, the J end by 4 bases, with 12 bases between. The CDR3 consists of 15 residues. Per the germline V gene, CDR1 is LNHNV and CDR2 is YYDKDF (reference sequence). For the CDR3, the DNA is TGTGCCACCAGCAGAGATCGGGGGGGCAGCACTGAAGCTTTCTTT. Translation: CATSRDRGGSTEAFF.

The gene calls are TRBV6-5 and TRBJ1-2; D is unresolved. Looked up from germline, CDR1 is MNHEY and CDR2 is SVGAGI. CDR3 length: 14 amino acids. Trimming shortened V by 2 bases and J by 7 bases, and 14 bases separated the two germline ends. CDR3 DNA sequence: TGTGCCAGCAGTTACCAGACTACTTCTTGTGGCTACACCTTC. Translation gives CASSYQTTSCGYTF.

This clonotype was observed many times. This chain joins TRBV30 and TRBJ2-3; TRBD1 matches at 9 bases. The CDR3 runs to 16 residues. The germline CDR1 and CDR2 sequences are GTSNPN and SVGIG (reference sequence). V gave up 0 bases and J gave up 4 bases; unmatched junction bases: 8. CDR3 in amino acids: CAWSVIGTGNPDTQYF. CDR3 nucleotide sequence: TGTGCCTGGAGTGTAATTGGGACAGGGAACCCAGATACGCAGTATTTT.

The chain links TRBV5-6 to TRBJ2-6, with D possibly being TRBD1 (6 bases). Germline lookup yields CDR1 SGHDT and CDR2 YYEEEE. V was trimmed by 4 bases and J by 2 bases, leaving 16 bases between them. The CDR3 consists of 17 residues. The CDR3 is CASSAGTPTAGANVLTF. In nucleotides, the CDR3 is TGTGCCAGCAGCGCCGGGACACCTACCGCTGGGGCCAACGTCCTGACTTTC.

The V gene is TRBV18, the J gene TRBJ2-6, with D possibly being TRBD1 (6 bases). Germline lookup yields CDR1 KGHSH and CDR2 LQKENI. V was shortened by 4 bases and J by 1 base, with 8 bases between the two germline ends. This CDR3 is 15 amino acids long. The chain's CDR3 is CASSRGGSGANVLTF. The CDR3 coding sequence is TGTGCCAGCTCACGAGGGGGTTCTGGGGCCAACGTCCTGACTTTC.

Ten or more counts support this clonotype. This chain connects TRBV2 to TRBJ1-1; the D gene is possibly TRBD1 (5 bases). Germline CDR1 and CDR2: SNHLY and FYNNEI. Trimming shortened V by 2 bases and J by 8 bases, and 12 bases separated the two germline ends. The CDR3 totals 13 residues. The CDR3 nucleotides read TGTGCCAGCAGTGAACCGAGGGGATTCGAAGCTTTCTTT. Its translation: CASSEPRGFEAFF.

This rearrangement joins TRBV9 to TRBJ1-6; perhaps TRBD1 as D (6 bases). In germline, CDR1 is SGDLS, CDR2 YYNGEE. This CDR3 is built from 14 residues. With 3 bases removed from V and 6 bases from J, the gap between germline ends came to 10 bases. The DNA of the CDR3 is TGTGCCAGCAGCGCCGGACAGAGTAATTCACCCCTCCACTTT. Encoded protein: CASSAGQSNSPLHF.

This clonotype came up many times. This chain uses TRBV3-1 with TRBJ1-5, with 9 bases fitting TRBD1. V shed 4 bases, J shed 6 bases, and the junction held 7 bases outside the gene matches. CDR3 length: 15 residues. Per the germline V gene, CDR1 is LGHDT and CDR2 is YNNKEL (reference sequence). The CDR3, as DNA: TGTGCCAGCAGCCTTGGACAGGGGTTAGGTCAGCCCCAGCATTTT. Protein: CASSLGQGLGQPQHF.

This clonotype has a count of ten or more. The CDR3 here is CASSKQGAYEQYF. CDR3 nucleotides: TGTGCCAGCTCAAAACAGGGGGCCTACGAGCAGTACTTC. The chain is built from TRBV18 and TRBJ2-7; 8 bases are shared with TRBD1. This CDR3 spans 13 amino acids. Germline V gene data show CDR1 as KGHSH and CDR2 as LQKENI. With V trimmed by 5 bases and J by 2 bases, 2 bases remained unmatched.

This clonotype was observed many times. Here the CDR3 DNA reads TGTGCCAGCAGCTTGGGTCTAGCGCTCTGGGAGACCCAGTACTTC. Encoded protein: CASSLGLALWETQYF. This chain uses TRBV7-9 with TRBJ2-5; D might be TRBD2 (6 bases). V lost 3 bases and J lost 5, with 16 bases in between. Per the germline V gene, CDR1 is SEHNR and CDR2 is FQNEAQ (reference sequence). This CDR3 has 15 amino acids.

This clonotype was detected ten times or more. The J gene is TRBJ2-7, the V gene TRBV18; 7 bases are shared with TRBD1. Germline V lookup: CDR1 KGHSH, CDR2 LQKENI. The CDR3 runs to 13 residues. V dropped 6 bases and J dropped 0; count of bases not matched to a gene: 2. The CDR3 is CASSGQNSYEQYF. CDR3 DNA sequence: TGTGCCAGCTCGGGACAGAACTCCTACGAGCAGTACTTC.

This clonotype was seen once. The genes are TRBV20-1 and TRBJ2-5; 15 nucleotides agree with TRBD2. This CDR3 spans 14 amino acids. With V trimmed by 8 bases and J by 8 bases, 9 bases remained unmatched. CDR1 is DFQATT and CDR2 is SNEGSKA in the germline V gene (reference sequence). The CDR3 sequence: CSTGTSGGPSTQYF. The CDR3 nucleotides are TGCAGTACAGGGACTAGCGGGGGGCCCTCAACCCAGTACTTC.

In regard to this clonotype: A much larger clone sits a single nucleotide away, making a read error possible. V usage is TRBV7-8 and J usage is TRBJ2-3, with a tentative D call TRBD1 (6 bases). The ends were cut back, 9 bases at V and 2 bases at J, with 18 bases in the middle. The CDR3 is 15 residues long. Germline assignment: CDR1 SGHVS and CDR2 FQNEAQ. CDR3 sequence reads: CASSAYRETTDTQYF. The CDR3, as DNA: TGTGCCAGTAGTGCCTACAGGGAGACCACAGATACGCAGTATTTT.

This clonotype was observed at least ten times. The rearrangement joins TRBV18 to TRBJ2-7; TRBD2 agrees at 7 bases. The CDR3 is 13 amino acids. Germline CDR1 is KGHSH and CDR2 is LQKENI. Trimming removed 0 bases from V and 5 bases from J; junction bases left unmatched: 1. The CDR3: CASSPPGGNEQYF. In nucleotides, the CDR3 is TGTGCCAGCTCACCACCCGGGGGGAACGAGCAGTACTTC.

This clonotype appeared many times. The chain recombines TRBV15 with TRBJ2-1; D gene ambiguous. CDR3 size: 16 residues. Trimming cost V 1 base and J 1 base, with 11 bases left between them. Germline-derived CDR1 and CDR2 are LNHNV and YYDKDF (reference sequence). The CDR3 DNA reads as TGTGCCACCAGCAGAGCTAAGTCCGGGTCCTACAATGAGCAGTTCTTC. Translated, it gives CATSRAKSGSYNEQFF.

The chain is built from TRBV12-3 or TRBV12-4 and TRBJ2-3; 11 bases are a match to TRBD2. Losses at the gene ends were 4 bases for V and 2 bases for J; bases not matched to a gene: 8. The CDR3 extends over 17 amino acids. CDR3 nucleotide sequence: TGTGCCAGCAGTTCCCCGGGACTAGCGGTAAACACAGATACGCAGTATTTT. The encoded protein is CASSSPGLAVNTDTQYF.

In this sample, this clonotype turned up many times. The rearrangement uses TRBV27 and TRBJ2-1; tentatively, D is TRBD2 (6 bases). Germline V CDR1 and CDR2: MNHEY, SMNVEV (reference sequence). V gave up 4 bases and J gave up 7 bases, with 14 bases separating them. There are 14 residues in the CDR3. CDR3 DNA sequence: TGTGCCAGCAGTTCCGCCGGGGGTCCTAATGAGCAGTTCTTC. Its protein is CASSSAGGPNEQFF.

This clonotype appeared many times. The chain combines TRBV11-3 with TRBJ1-2; D gene unclear. The CDR3 is 13 residues long. CDR1 is SGHNT and CDR2 is YENEEA in the germline V gene. V was trimmed by 1 base and J by 3 bases, leaving 6 bases between them. The CDR3 DNA sequence: TGTGCCAGCAGCTTAGGAAAGGACTATGGCTACACCTTC. Its translation is CASSLGKDYGYTF.

This clonotype has ten or more counts. This rearrangement joins TRBV12-3 or TRBV12-4 to TRBJ1-2; D uncertain. The CDR3 consists of 14 residues. Trimming stripped 2 bases from V and 2 bases from J, with 9 bases between. The CDR3 is CASSLSPTNYGYTF. CDR3 sequence (DNA): TGTGCCAGCAGTTTATCCCCAACCAACTATGGCTACACCTTC.

The genes are TRBV15 and TRBJ1-6; 8 bases match TRBD1. Germline V gene sequence: CDR1 LNHNV, CDR2 YYDKDF (reference sequence). V shed 5 bases and J 5 bases; nucleotides not matched to a gene: 8. The CDR3 totals 16 residues. Here the CDR3 reads CATSGRTGPNNSPLHF. The CDR3 DNA is TGTGCCACCAGCGGAAGGACAGGGCCGAATAATTCACCCCTCCACTTT.

This chain links TRBV9 with TRBJ2-7; 9 bases align to TRBD1. The germline gives CDR1 SGDLS, CDR2 YYNGEE. The CDR3 is made up of 14 amino acids. The J segment lost 6 bases and the V segment lost 3 bases, leaving 7 bases of the junction unmatched. The CDR3 DNA sequence: TGTGCCAGCAGCGCCCGGGACAGGGTCCGCGAGCAGTACTTC. This translates into CASSARDRVREQYF.

The chain has TRBV20-1 and TRBJ2-5; D not certain. CDR3 length: 11 residues. Germline V gives CDR1 DFQATT, CDR2 SNEGSKA (reference sequence). Trimming removed 5 bases from V and 4 bases from J, with 8 bases in between. The CDR3 nucleotides are TGCAGTGCTGCAAAACTAGAGACCCAGTACTTC. It specifies CSAAKLETQYF.

In its sample, this clonotype was seen many times. CDR3 coding DNA: TGTGCCAGCAGCTTAATAGGGGCCCACTCCTACGAGCAGTACTTC. Its protein product is CASSLIGAHSYEQYF. The V call is TRBV13, the J call TRBJ2-7, with a tentative D call TRBD1 (5 bases). This CDR3 has 15 residues. With 2 bases removed from V and 0 bases from J, the gap between germline ends came to 11 bases. Germline CDR1 and CDR2: PRHDT and FYEKMQ (reference sequence).

This chain connects TRBV4-3 to TRBJ1-6; TRBD1 is a possible D gene (5 bases). V was trimmed by 1 base and J by 11 bases, leaving 12 bases between them. The CDR3 contains 14 residues. Germline CDR1 reads LGHNA; CDR2 reads YSLEER. Here the CDR3 DNA reads TGCGCCAGCAGCCAAGCCCGGGCAGGGACACCCCTCCACTTT. Its protein product is CASSQARAGTPLHF.

This clonotype showed up many times. This chain links TRBV6-1 with TRBJ2-7; no clear D. Between the trimmed V and J ends, which lost 8 bases and 5 bases, there was a span of 16 bases. CDR1 and CDR2 (germline): MNHNS, SASEGT. The CDR3 loop spans 13 amino acids. CDR3 in DNA: TGTGCCAGCGAGGTATTAGCTACCCACGAGCAGTACTTC. Translation gives CASEVLATHEQYF.

In its sample, this clonotype was seen many times. V and J are TRBV18 and TRBJ2-7; the D gene is possibly TRBD1 (6 bases). The CDR3 is made up of 14 amino acids. V lost 1 base and J lost 3, with 10 bases in between. Germline values: CDR1 KGHSH, CDR2 LQKENI. The CDR3 region is CASSPQGTRYEQYF. The CDR3 coding sequence is TGTGCCAGCTCACCACAAGGGACACGCTACGAGCAGTACTTC. The full variable domain, with the rest looked up from reference TRBV18 and TRBJ2-7, is NAGVMQNPRHLVRRRGQEARLRCSPMKGHSHVYWYRQLPEEGLKFMVYLQKENIIDESGMPKERFSAEFPKEGPSILRIQQVVRGDSAAYFCASSPQGTRYEQYFGPGTRLTVT.

This clonotype was picked up a small number of times. The V and J genes are TRBV20-1 and TRBJ2-2, with 8 bases identical to TRBD1. CDR1 is DFQATT, CDR2 SNEGSKA, per germline (reference sequence). The CDR3 has 15 amino acids. Trimming removed 7 bases from V and 4 bases from J; junction bases left unmatched: 11. DNA for the CDR3: TGCAGTGTTTCGTCGGGCAGGGGGCCCACCGGGGAGCTGTTTTTT. Protein: CSVSSGRGPTGELFF.

This clonotype was recorded many times. This chain uses TRBV27 with TRBJ2-3; weak D call: TRBD2 (5 bases). The CDR3 runs to 12 residues. Germline V CDR1 and CDR2: MNHEY, SMNVEV (reference sequence). The ends were cut back, 2 bases at V and 6 bases at J, with 6 bases in the middle. CDR3 residues: CASSLTRDTQYF. CDR3 in DNA: TGTGCCAGCAGTTTAACTAGGGATACGCAGTATTTT.

This clonotype has ten or more counts. V gene TRBV7-2 combines with J gene TRBJ2-7; 13 nucleotides line up with TRBD2. The CDR3 has 14 amino acids. Looked up from germline, CDR1 is SGHTA and CDR2 is FQGNSA. Trimming took 4 bases from V and 12 from J; bases not matched to a gene: 9. The DNA for the CDR3 is TGTGCCAGCAGCTCGGGACTAGCGGGAATTGCCGGGTACTTC. It yields the protein CASSSGLAGIAGYF.